The 21 T cell receptor beta chains given below trace back to one sample, sequenced in a study of blood T cell repertoires in COVID-19. The table came from immunoSEQ multiplex PCR; TCRdb's copy has only in-frame clones and leaves some out. This table has around 150,000 clones, 80% appearing once. Material: PBMCs or T cells enriched from blood (not recorded which). All receptors come from a man in his forties or fifties who had recovered from COVID-19.

This rearrangement joins TRBV7-9 to TRBJ1-2, with TRBD1 matching 11 bases. With 6 bases clipped from V and 4 bases from J, the junction kept 10 bases outside the gene matches. The CDR3 runs to 16 residues. Per the germline V gene, CDR1 is SEHNR and CDR2 is FQNEAQ (reference sequence). Written as DNA, the CDR3 is TGTGCCAGCAGTACCACGGGACAGGGGGTGGTCTATGGCTACACCTTC. Its translation is CASSTTGQGVVYGYTF.

The chain combines TRBV6-2 or TRBV6-3 with TRBJ2-1, with TRBD2 identical over 9 bases. The CDR3 sequence is 17 residues long. The V segment lost 0 bases and the J segment 8 bases; nucleotides outside the gene matches: 11. Germline V gene lookup returns CDR1 MNHEY and CDR2 SVGEGT. CDR3 amino acids: CASSYSKLRGGKYEQFF. In nucleotides, the CDR3 is TGTGCCAGCAGTTACTCGAAGCTGCGGGGGGGCAAATATGAGCAGTTCTTC.

This chain joins TRBV5-1 and TRBJ1-2; a weak D match, TRBD1 (5 bases). Per germline, CDR1 SGHRS and CDR2 YFSETQ. V was cut by 2 bases and J by 5 bases, with 22 bases left in between. The CDR3 spans 17 residues. The CDR3 nucleotides read TGCGCCAGCAGCTTCCGGGGCGAATCTTATGGGGGGTATGGCTACACCTTC. The encoded protein is CASSFRGESYGGYGYTF. The complete variable domain, with remaining parts taken from reference TRBV5-1 and TRBJ1-2, reads KAGVTQTPRYLIKTRGQQVTLSCSPISGHRSVSWYQQTPGQGLQFLFEYFSETQRNKGNFPGRFSGRQFSNSRSEMNVSTLELGDSALYLCASSFRGESYGGYGYTFGSGTRLTVV.

This clone was counted ten times or more. This chain uses TRBV9 with TRBJ1-1; 9 nucleotides match TRBD1. Germline CDR1 SGDLS, CDR2 YYNGEE. J was trimmed by 4 bases and V by 0 bases; bases with no gene match: 4. This CDR3 contains 15 residues. CDR3 protein: CASSVGGQGTTEAFF. In DNA form, the CDR3 reads TGTGCCAGCAGCGTAGGGGGACAGGGTACCACTGAAGCTTTCTTT.

This chain links TRBV15 with TRBJ1-3; D might be TRBD1 (6 bases). V shed 7 bases and J shed 0 bases, with 10 bases lying between them. This CDR3 region has 14 residues. Germline V gene sequence: CDR1 LNHNV, CDR2 YYDKDF (reference sequence). The CDR3 DNA sequence: TGTGCCACCACGTCAGGGGTCTCTGGAAACACCATATATTTT. Its protein is CATTSGVSGNTIYF.

A remark on this clone: A junction end diverges from the germline sequence, so it may reflect a read error. The chain uses TRBV6-1 and TRBJ1-4; 7 positions match TRBD1. Germline V lookup: CDR1 MNHNS, CDR2 SASEGT. CDR3 size: 15 residues. The CDR3: CASNEGDRRSEKLFF. The CDR3 region has the DNA TGTGCCAGCAATGAAGGGGACAGACGAAGTGAAAAACTGTTTTTT.

The V call is TRBV6-6, the J call TRBJ1-2; TRBD1 is a possible D gene (6 bases). CDR1 MNHNY and CDR2 SVGAGI come from the germline V gene (reference sequence). This CDR3 region has 14 residues. Trimming shortened V by 11 bases and J by 7 bases, and 23 bases separated the two germline ends. The CDR3 nucleotides are TGTGCCGGGAGCGAGACGGCGGGGGCGCTTGGCTACACCTTC. This gives the protein CAGSETAGALGYTF.

The chain is built from TRBV5-1 and TRBJ2-5; TRBD1 might be the D (6 bases). With 0 bases removed from V and 7 bases from J, the gap between germline ends came to 16 bases. CDR3 length equals 15 residues. Germline assignment: CDR1 SGHRS and CDR2 YFSETQ. The CDR3: CASSLASDRGGTQYF. Here the CDR3 DNA reads TGCGCCAGCAGCTTGGCCAGCGACAGAGGGGGGACCCAGTACTTC.

This clone was observed once. The V and J genes are TRBV27 and TRBJ2-4, with 10 bases matching TRBD2. This CDR3 comprises 18 residues. Trimming removed 6 bases from V and 1 base from J; junction bases left unmatched: 12. Per germline, CDR1 MNHEY and CDR2 SMNVEV (reference sequence). CDR3 protein: CASRSLSGGAPAKNIQYF. The CDR3 nucleotides read TGTGCCAGCAGATCTTTAAGCGGGGGGGCCCCCGCCAAAAACATTCAGTACTTC.

This chain uses TRBV6-1 with TRBJ2-4; TRBD2 matches at 11 bases. The V gene's germline CDR1 is MNHNS and CDR2 SASEGT. V dropped 0 bases and J dropped 2; count of bases not matched to a gene: 12. This CDR3 comprises 20 residues. This CDR3 is CASSEALAGGPGSSKNIQYF. Here the CDR3 DNA reads TGTGCCAGCAGTGAAGCCTTAGCGGGGGGGCCCGGTTCCTCCAAAAACATTCAGTACTTC.

Remarks on this clone: The same CDR3 arises from other DNA sequences in this sample as well. This chain joins TRBV5-1 and TRBJ1-5; the D gene is possibly TRBD1 (6 bases). The CDR3 runs 14 residues. V was clipped by 0 bases and J by 4 bases, with 8 bases between them. Germline CDR1 is SGHRS and CDR2 is YFSETQ. CDR3 nucleotide sequence: TGCGCCAGCAGCTTGGGACAGGCAAATCAGCCCCAGCATTTT. Its protein product is CASSLGQANQPQHF.

J is TRBJ1-1 and V is TRBV12-3 or TRBV12-4; 7 nucleotides align to TRBD1. The CDR3 is 13 residues long. J gave up 6 bases and V 8 bases, and 9 bases lay outside the gene matches. CDR3 bases: TGTGCCAGCCGAGACCTGACAGGGTCTGAAGCTTTCTTT. Amino acid sequence: CASRDLTGSEAFF.

This chain joins TRBV19 and TRBJ1-2, with 10 bases aligning to TRBD1. CDR1 and CDR2 from the germline V gene are LNHDA and SQIVND (reference sequence). The CDR3 contains 14 residues. The ends lost 5 bases at V and 7 bases at J; junction bases unmatched: 7. Here the CDR3 reads CASSSTGGPGGYTF. Here the CDR3 DNA reads TGTGCCAGTAGTTCGACAGGGGGCCCGGGTGGCTACACCTTC.

The CDR3 sequence: CASSPLWGEGYTF. The CDR3 nucleotides are TGTGCCAGCAGTCCGCTGTGGGGGGAAGGCTACACCTTC. The V call is TRBV12-3 or TRBV12-4, the J call TRBJ1-2, with D possibly TRBD1 on 5 matching bases. V was cut by 5 bases and J by 8 bases, with 15 bases left in between. CDR3 length: 13 residues.

The chain joins TRBV7-2 to TRBJ1-5, with no clear D. Germline V gene lookup returns CDR1 SGHTA and CDR2 FQGNSA. The V and J ends lost 1 base and 0 bases respectively, with 7 bases between them. This CDR3 comprises 15 residues. CDR3 sequence (DNA): TGTGCCAGCAGCTTAGACGGGAATAGCAATCAGCCCCAGCATTTT. Its protein product is CASSLDGNSNQPQHF.

This clone was detected ten times or more. V is TRBV18 and J is TRBJ1-1; TRBD1 matches at 7 bases. Germline V gene data show CDR1 as KGHSH and CDR2 as LQKENI. V shed 6 bases, J shed 8 bases, and the junction held 6 bases outside the gene matches. The CDR3 has 12 amino acids. CDR3 sequence (DNA): TGTGCCAGCTCCGTTGGGACAGTAGAAGCTTTCTTT. Translating it yields CASSVGTVEAFF. Using reference TRBV18 and TRBJ1-1 for the parts outside the CDR3, the full variable domain is NAGVMQNPRHLVRRRGQEARLRCSPMKGHSHVYWYRQLPEEGLKFMVYLQKENIIDESGMPKERFSAEFPKEGPSILRIQQVVRGDSAAYFCASSVGTVEAFFGQGTRLTVV.

V usage is TRBV5-6 and J usage is TRBJ2-7; TRBD1 is a possible D gene (6 bases). Germline CDR1 SGHDT, CDR2 YYEEEE. This CDR3 spans 13 amino acids. V lost 2 bases, J lost 7 bases, and 13 bases lay in between. This CDR3 is CASSFLPGTEQYV. DNA of the CDR3: TGTGCCAGCAGCTTCTTACCCGGGACAGAGCAGTACGTC.

This clone was observed once. The chain links TRBV30 to TRBJ1-5; the match to TRBD1 covers 9 bases. Germline V CDR1 and CDR2: GTSNPN, SVGIG (reference sequence). V was clipped by 6 bases and J by 4 bases; unmatched bases: 13. The CDR3 loop spans 16 amino acids. The CDR3 nucleotides read TGTGCCTGCAATAACGGGGACAGGGTAAGGAATCAGCCCCAGCATTTT. Residues: CACNNGDRVRNQPQHF. The full variable domain, completed using reference TRBV30 and TRBJ1-5, is SQTIHQWPATLVQPVGSPLSLECTVEGTSNPNLYWYRQAAGRGLQLLFYSVGIGQISSEVPQNLSASRPQDRQFILSSKKLLLSDSGFYLCACNNGDRVRNQPQHFGDGTRLSIL.

The rearrangement uses TRBV9 and TRBJ2-1, with D hard to call. V lost 0 bases to trimming and J lost 4 bases, with 11 bases between them. In germline, CDR1 is SGDLS, CDR2 YYNGEE. CDR3 size: 15 residues. As DNA, the CDR3 is TGTGCCAGCAGCGTAGGTTCCCCCGAGTACAATGAGCAGTTCTTC. Protein product: CASSVGSPEYNEQFF.

The chain combines TRBV18 with TRBJ1-1, with D maybe TRBD1 (6 bases). This CDR3 contains 15 residues. The germline gives CDR1 KGHSH, CDR2 LQKENI. V lost 4 bases and J 5 bases, leaving 17 bases between the germline ends. CDR3 sequence (DNA): TGTGCCAGCTCACGGGGAGCAGGGGTGGAAACTGAAGCTTTCTTT. Translation: CASSRGAGVETEAFF.

The DNA for the CDR3 is TGTGCCAGCAACGCGGGGGGGTCGCAGCCCCAGCATTTT. Protein: CASNAGGSQPQHF. The chain joins TRBV19 to TRBJ1-5; D is possibly TRBD1 (5 bases). Germline V gene data show CDR1 as LNHDA and CDR2 as SQIVND (reference sequence). The CDR3 loop spans 13 amino acids. V lost 9 bases and J 7 bases, leaving 16 bases between the germline ends.